The T cell receptor (beta chain) under discussion was sequenced for a study of T cells after yellow fever vaccination. This clonotype turned up a few times. TCRdb redid the calling of the 5' RACE reads with MiXCR, one entry per CDR3 protein. Of 550,000 or so distinct CDR3 sequences listed, about 19% are singletons. CDR3 length equals 14 residues. Germline loops: CDR1 SGHRS, CDR2 YFSETQ. V dropped 1 base and J dropped 3 bases, with 10 bases sitting between them. This sequence was found in a man aged 30-40 years who received the YFV17D yellow fever vaccine. The specimen comprised PBMCs, sampled 15 days after the yellow fever booster vaccination. This chain joins TRBV5-1 and TRBJ2-5; D might be TRBD1 or TRBD2, each matching 5 bases. CDR3 DNA sequence: TGCGCCAGCAGCTTGTTGCAGGGAGAAGAGACCCAGTACTTC. It codes for CASSLLQGEETQYF. Together with reference TRBV5-1 and TRBJ2-5, the CDR3 gives the full variable domain: KAGVTQTPRYLIKTRGQQVTLSCSPISGHRSVSWYQQTPGQGLQFLFEYFSETQRNKGNFPGRFSGRQFSNSRSEMNVSTLELGDSALYLCASSLLQGEETQYFGPGTRLLVL.